This is a list of T cell receptor beta chains from one sample in a study of T cells in localized non-small cell lung cancer. Libraries were prepared by immunoSEQ multiplex PCR; TCRdb keeps only in-frame clonotypes and omits some of them. The profile shows tens of thousands of clones, approximately 90% of them singletons. The starting material was peripheral blood, obtained before any cancer treatment. These receptors originate from a man aged 40-75 years with stage I lung adenocarcinoma. CDR3s include the opening cysteine and the closing phenylalanine or tryptophan. Each record gives: V gene, D gene, J gene, clone size, CDR3 DNA, CDR3 protein. The D gene is left open where the match is weak. Clone size appears in some rows only: once, few, many, or a class for an expanded clone.

>TRBV6-1|NA|TRBJ1-1|NA
TGTGCCAGCAGCTCCGGGCCGGCCACTGAAGCTTTCTTT
CASSSGPATEAFF
>TRBV11-2|TRBD1|TRBJ2-1|once
TGTGCCAGCAGCTTAACAGGGGTCGGTGAGCAGTTCTTC
CASSLTGVGEQFF
>TRBV27|TRBD2|TRBJ2-3|once
TGTGCCAGCAGTTTATCTACTCCGGGAGGGCCTTATACGCAGTATTTT
CASSLSTPGGPYTQYF
>TRBV29-1|NA|TRBJ2-7|NA
TGCAGCGTTGTGACCCAGGGGAAACAGTACGAGCAGTACTTC
CSVVTQGKQYEQYF
>TRBV5-1|TRBD2|TRBJ2-1|few
TGCGCCAGCAGCCTATTGGGGATCGGTGCAACTAGCGGCCGCCGTAGCAATGAGCAGTTCTTC
CASSLLGIGATSGRRSNEQFF
>TRBV19|NA|TRBJ1-4|NA
TGTGCCAGTAGTGGCCGGACAGCCGGATCCAATGAAAAACTGTTTTTT
CASSGRTAGSNEKLFF
>TRBV11-2|NA|TRBJ2-7|NA
TGTGCCAGCAGCCAGGAGGGACAGAGCTCCTACGAGCAGTACTTC
CASSQEGQSSYEQYF
>TRBV2|NA|TRBJ2-7|once
TGTGCCAGCAGTCTACAGGGAACCGAGCAGTACTTC
CASSLQGTEQYF
>TRBV23-1|NA|TRBJ2-1|NA
TGCGCCAGCGGTCCGTATGGTAACACCGGGCCGTACAATGAGCAGTTCTTC
CASGPYGNTGPYNEQFF
>TRBV6-1|NA|TRBJ2-6|NA
TGTGCCAGCAGTTTCCTACAATCTGGGGCCAACGTCCTGACTTTC
CASSFLQSGANVLTF
>TRBV13|NA|TRBJ2-1|NA
TGTGCCAGCAGACCAACAGCCGAGAGCTCCTACAATGAGCAGTTCTTC
CASRPTAESSYNEQFF
>TRBV4-3|NA|TRBJ2-2|NA
TGCGCCAGCAGCCAAGAAGGGGACGACACCGGGGAGCTGTTTTTT
CASSQEGDDTGELFF